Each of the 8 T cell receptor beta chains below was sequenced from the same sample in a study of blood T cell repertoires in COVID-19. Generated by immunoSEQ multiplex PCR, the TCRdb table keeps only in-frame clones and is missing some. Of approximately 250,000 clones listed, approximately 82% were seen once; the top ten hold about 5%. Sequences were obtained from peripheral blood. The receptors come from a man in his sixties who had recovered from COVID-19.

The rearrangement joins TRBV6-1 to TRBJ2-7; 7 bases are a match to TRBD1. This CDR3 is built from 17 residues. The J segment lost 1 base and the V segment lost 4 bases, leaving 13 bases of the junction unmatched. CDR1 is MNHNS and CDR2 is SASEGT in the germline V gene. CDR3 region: CASSAPSTGFGSYEQYF. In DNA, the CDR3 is TGTGCCAGCAGTGCACCATCGACAGGGTTTGGGTCCTACGAGCAGTACTTC.

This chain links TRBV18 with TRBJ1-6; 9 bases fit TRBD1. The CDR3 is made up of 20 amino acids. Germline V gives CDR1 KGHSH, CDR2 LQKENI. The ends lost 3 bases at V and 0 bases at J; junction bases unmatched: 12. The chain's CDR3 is CASSPSPTGQGSSYNSPLHF. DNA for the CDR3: TGTGCCAGCTCACCGTCCCCAACGGGACAGGGAAGCTCCTATAATTCACCCCTCCACTTT.

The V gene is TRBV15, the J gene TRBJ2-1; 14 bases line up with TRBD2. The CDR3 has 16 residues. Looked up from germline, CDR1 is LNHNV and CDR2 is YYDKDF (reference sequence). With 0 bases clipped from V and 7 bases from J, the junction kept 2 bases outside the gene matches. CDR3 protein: CATSRETSGRVNEQFF. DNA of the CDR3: TGTGCCACCAGCAGAGAGACTAGCGGGAGGGTTAATGAGCAGTTCTTC. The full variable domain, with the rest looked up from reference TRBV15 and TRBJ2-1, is DAMVIQNPRYQVTQFGKPVTLSCSQTLNHNVMYWYQQKSSQAPKLLFHYYDKDFNNEADTPDNFQSRRPNTSFCFLDIRSPGLGDTAMYLCATSRETSGRVNEQFFGPGTRLTVL.

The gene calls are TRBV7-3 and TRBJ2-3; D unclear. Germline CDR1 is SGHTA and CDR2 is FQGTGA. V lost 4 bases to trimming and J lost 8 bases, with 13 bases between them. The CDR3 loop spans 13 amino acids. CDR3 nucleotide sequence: TGTGCCAGCAGCTCAGGAAGGTCCGGTACGCAGTATTTT. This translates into CASSSGRSGTQYF.

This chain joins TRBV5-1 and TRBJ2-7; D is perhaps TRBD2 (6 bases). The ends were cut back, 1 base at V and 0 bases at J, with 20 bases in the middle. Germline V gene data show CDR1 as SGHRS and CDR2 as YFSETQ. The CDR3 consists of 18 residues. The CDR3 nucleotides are TGCGCCAGCAGCTTGAATCGGGAGTTCCCTCCTAGCTCCTACGAGCAGTACTTC. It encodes CASSLNREFPPSSYEQYF.

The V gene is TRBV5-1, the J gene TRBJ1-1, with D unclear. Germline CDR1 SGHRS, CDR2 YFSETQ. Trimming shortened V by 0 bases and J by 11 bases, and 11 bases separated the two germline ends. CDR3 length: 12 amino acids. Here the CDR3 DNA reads TGCGCCAGCAGCTTGGACAGTTTTCGGGCTTTCTTT. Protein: CASSLDSFRAFF.

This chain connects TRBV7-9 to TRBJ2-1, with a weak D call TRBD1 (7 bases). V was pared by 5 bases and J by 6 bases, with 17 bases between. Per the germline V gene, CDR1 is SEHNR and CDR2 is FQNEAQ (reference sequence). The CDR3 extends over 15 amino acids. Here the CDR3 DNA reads TGTGCCAGCAGCCAAGGCACAGGGGAGGTCAATGAGCAGTTCTTC. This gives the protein CASSQGTGEVNEQFF.

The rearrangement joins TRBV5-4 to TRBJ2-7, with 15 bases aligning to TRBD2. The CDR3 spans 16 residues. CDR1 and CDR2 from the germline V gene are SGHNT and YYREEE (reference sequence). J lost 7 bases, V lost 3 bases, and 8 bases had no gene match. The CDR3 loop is CASSWGLAGGSGEQYF. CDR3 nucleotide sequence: TGTGCCAGCAGCTGGGGACTAGCGGGAGGCTCGGGGGAGCAGTACTTC.